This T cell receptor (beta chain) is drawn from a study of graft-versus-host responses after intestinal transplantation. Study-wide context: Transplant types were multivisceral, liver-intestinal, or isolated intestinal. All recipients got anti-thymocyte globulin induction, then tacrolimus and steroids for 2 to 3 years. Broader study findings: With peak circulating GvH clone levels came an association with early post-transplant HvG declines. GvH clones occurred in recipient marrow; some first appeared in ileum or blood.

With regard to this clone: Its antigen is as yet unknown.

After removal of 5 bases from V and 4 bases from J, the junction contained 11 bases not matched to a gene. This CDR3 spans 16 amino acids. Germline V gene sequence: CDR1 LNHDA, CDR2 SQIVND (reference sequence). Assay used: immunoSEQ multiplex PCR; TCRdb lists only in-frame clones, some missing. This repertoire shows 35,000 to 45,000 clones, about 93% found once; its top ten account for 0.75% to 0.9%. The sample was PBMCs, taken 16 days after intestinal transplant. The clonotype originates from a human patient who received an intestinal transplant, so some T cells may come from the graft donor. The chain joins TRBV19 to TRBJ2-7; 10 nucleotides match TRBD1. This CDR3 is CASSAAGTGDRYEQYF. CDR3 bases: TGTGCCAGTAGTGCCGCCGGGACAGGGGACCGGTACGAGCAGTACTTC. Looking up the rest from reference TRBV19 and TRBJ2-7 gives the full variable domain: DGGITQSPKYLFRKEGQNVTLSCEQNLNHDAMYWYRQDPGQGLRLIYYSQIVNDFQKGDIAEGYSVSREKKESFPLTVTSAQKNPTAFYLCASSAAGTGDRYEQYFGPGTRLTVT.